The source of this T cell receptor (beta chain) is a study of brain T cells in children with intractable seizures (dated by TCRdb to the early 2020s). Some background on the complete study: A NanoString immunology panel was first used to screen resected brain tissue from 40 to 60 pediatric epilepsy surgery cases for immune gene transcripts. Eight of the 12 selected surgery cases also had pre-surgery blood sequenced, which left four cases with brain tissue only. What the study reported, not specific to this receptor: Viral specificity was inferred only from CDR3 sequence similarity, and patients' HCMV serostatus was unknown. Because pre- and post-surgery blood were sequenced to different depths, clones absent from the pre-surgery sample may reflect undersampling.

The label giving this sample's time point can be read as: blood from clinic visit 5 months post-surgery; TSC patient then seizure free. The surgery cases with the highest brain T cell transcript signatures were chosen for TCR beta chain sequencing of brain tissue, and also of blood when blood was available. Patients had been treated with at least one anti-epileptic drug before surgery. TCR-sequenced patients were children with drug-resistant epilepsy due to tuberous sclerosis complex, focal cortical dysplasia, Rasmussen encephalitis or hemimegalencephaly. The Monarch genomic DNA purification kit was used to extract bulk genomic DNA from unsorted brain tissue and from whole blood. A remark on this clone: Its target antigen remains unknown. Base qualities are missing; no much larger clone stands one base away.

TCR beta chain sequences were generated from genomic DNA using the immunoSEQ assay. The authors' analysis ran thus. CDR3 sequences that did not begin with the conserved framework cysteine at position 104 were removed by hand. To get clonality, the normalized Shannon's Diversity Index was subtracted from one, giving values from 0 (maximal diversity) to 1 (oligoclonal). Differences in the frequency of the same CDR3 between samples, such as brain versus blood, were assessed with chi-squared comparison-of-proportions tests. Public clonotypes were identified through searches of immuneACCESS, and similarity to known antiviral clonotypes was evaluated with the VDJdb browser. Here the immuneACCESS table is served through TCRdb, limited to in-frame sequences with V and J called. Missing clones are a known gap in these copies; in checked studies unresolved V genes cover under half, and the rest lacks a known reason. The V and J calls and clone size were taken over from that table, and D and trimming were inferred from the DNA. The sample contains 300,000 to 400,000 clones, 93% of them found a single time. 5.7% of the sample is taken by the ten largest.

The sample consisted of peripheral blood, taken 4 to 6 months after surgery. The source is a boy less than two years old with tuberous sclerosis and intractable seizures.

The DNA sequence is given as TGTGCCACCAGGGGACAGGCGGGGAACACTGAAGCTTTCTTT. Translated, this gives CATRGQAGNTEAFF. Here the chain combines TRBV10-3 and TRBJ1-1; 8 central nucleotides agree with TRBD1. The germline V gene specifies ENHRY as CDR1 and SYGVKD as CDR2. From its cysteine to its phenylalanine, the CDR3 spans 14 amino acids. CDR3 DNA only is kept here, 42 bases in frame from base 1. Clipping removes 10 bases from V and 1 base from J, with 8 as the unmatched junction base count.